Below are 5 T cell receptor beta chains sequenced from a single sample in a study of T cell repertoires in cytomegalovirus infection. TCRdb passed the reads through MiXCR, listing each CDR3 protein once. Here the sample spans about 230,000 distinct CDR3 sequences, under 25% being singletons. The sequenced sample was CD8+ T cells from PBMCs. These TCRs come from a human donor in good health (CMV status not recorded). Some clones in this sample may be carry-over from other donors' samples.

This clonotype was detected only a few times. V is TRBV29-1 and J is TRBJ1-2; a weak D match, TRBD1 (5 bases). Germline lookup yields CDR1 SQVTM and CDR2 ANQGSEA. The CDR3 extends over 11 amino acids. Trimming shortened V by 4 bases and J by 2 bases, and 5 bases separated the two germline ends. CDR3 sequence: CSVGDNYGYTF. CDR3 DNA sequence: TGCAGCGTTGGGGACAACTATGGCTACACCTTC.

With respect to this clonotype: At one end the junction does not follow the germline gene, possibly because of a read error. This chain joins TRBV4-1 and TRBJ1-5; D is possibly TRBD1 (5 bases). The CDR3 is 13 amino acids. Germline CDR1 reads MGHRA; CDR2 reads YSYEKL. The CDR3 protein is CASSQSWGQPQHF. The CDR3 nucleotides are TGTGCCAGCAGCCAATCCTGGGGCCAGCCCCAGCATTTT.

As for this clonotype: A junction boundary mismatches the germline segment, possibly from a read error. This chain connects TRBV12-3 or TRBV12-4 to TRBJ2-4; TRBD1 or TRBD2 may be the D gene (5 bases each). CDR3 size: 13 residues. CDR3 nucleotides: TGTGCCAACAGTTTATGGGACGCAGACATTCAGTACTTC. This translates into CANSLWDADIQYF.

With respect to this clonotype: A read error may produce the germline difference seen at one junction end. The chain combines TRBV20-1 with TRBJ2-7; 8 bases agree with TRBD1. Looked up from germline, CDR1 is DFQATT and CDR2 is SNEGSKA (reference sequence). The CDR3 is 15 amino acids. CDR3 sequence: CSARDGRTGPYEQHF. The CDR3, as DNA: TGCAGTGCTAGAGATGGCCGGACAGGGCCCTACGAGCAGCACTTC.

The sample holds a few counts of this clonotype. The gene calls are TRBV20-1 and TRBJ2-7; D possibly matches TRBD1 or TRBD2 (5 bases each). Trimming took 3 bases from V and 0 from J, leaving 9 bases between them. This CDR3 is built from 13 residues. The germline V gene has CDR1 DFQATT and CDR2 SNEGSKA (reference sequence). Here the CDR3 reads CSARGPSSYEQYF. Here the CDR3 DNA reads TGCAGTGCTAGGGGACCCAGCTCCTACGAGCAGTACTTC.